The following is a T cell receptor beta chain sequence with its context. This record comes from a study of blood T cell repertoires in COVID-19. Turning to the study itself: COVID-19 samples collected from the United States, Italy and Spain covered acute and convalescent phases.

Sequencing was performed with immunoSEQ multiplex PCR; in TCRdb, only in-frame clones are kept and a portion is missing. The data contain over 150,000 clones, about 88% of them singletons. J lost 2 bases, V lost 4 bases, and 5 bases had no gene match. Germline loops: CDR1 SGHTA, CDR2 FQGNSA. This CDR3 has 15 residues. The TCR comes from a man between 40 and 49 years old with active or convalescent COVID-19. The sample comprised peripheral blood. The chain recombines TRBV7-2 with TRBJ1-2; 9 bases are a match to TRBD1. CDR3 protein: CASSYRTGDNYGYTF. The DNA for the CDR3 is TGTGCCAGCAGCTACCGGACAGGGGACAACTATGGCTACACCTTC. The full variable domain, with the rest looked up from reference TRBV7-2 and TRBJ1-2, is GAGVSQSPSNKVTEKGKDVELRCDPISGHTALYWYRQSLGQGLEFLIYFQGNSAPDKSGLPSDRFSAERTGGSVSTLTIQRTQQEDSAVYLCASSYRTGDNYGYTFGSGTRLTVV.